This TCR beta chain came from a study of blood T cell repertoires in COVID-19. Study overall: Researchers got acute and convalescent COVID-19 samples from the United States, Italy and Spain. T cells, B-cell-depleted T cells, or PBMCs provided the cDNA or gDNA that served as material.

Per the original methods: Amplified reference gene primers provided the basis for estimating nucleated cell counts. Some clones are missing from TCRdb's copy, which holds only in-frame ones; the method was immunoSEQ multiplex PCR. V and J calls and clone size come straight from that table; D and trimming were deduced from the DNA. Of about 140,000 clones in the sample, almost 90% are singletons; the top ten hold under 12%. This clonotype originated in a man aged 50 or older with active or convalescent COVID-19. The material sequenced was peripheral blood.

The CDR3 DNA reads TGCAGCGTTGTACCGGGAGGGCGGAATGAGCAGTTCTTC. It is translated as CSVVPGGRNEQFF. The chain has TRBV29-1 and TRBJ2-1; 8 bases fit TRBD2. The CDR3 runs to 13 residues. V shed 4 bases, J shed 7 bases, and the junction held 6 bases outside the gene matches. CDR1 SQVTM and CDR2 ANQGSEA come from the germline V gene.